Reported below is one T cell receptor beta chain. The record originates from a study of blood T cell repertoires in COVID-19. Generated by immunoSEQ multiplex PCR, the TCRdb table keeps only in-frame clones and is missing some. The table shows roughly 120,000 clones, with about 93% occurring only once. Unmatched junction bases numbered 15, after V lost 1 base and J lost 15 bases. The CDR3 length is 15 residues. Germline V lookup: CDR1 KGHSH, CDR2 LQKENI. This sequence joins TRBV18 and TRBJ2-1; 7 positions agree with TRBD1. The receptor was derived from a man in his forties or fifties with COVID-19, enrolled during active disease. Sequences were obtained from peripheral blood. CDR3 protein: CASSPQELQGPGTFF. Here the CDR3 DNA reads TGTGCCAGCTCACCACAGGAATTACAGGGGCCTGGGACGTTCTTC.